The 26 T cell receptor beta chains below come from one sample, sequenced in a study of beta chain features in type 1 diabetes. Findings and limits, study-wide: Moderate yet significant TCRB CDR3 shortening was seen in Type 1 diabetes patients in all four CD4+ subsets.

Expressed TCRB transcripts got sequenced, as all isolated RNA was reverse transcribed. This table comes from immunoSEQ multiplex PCR, and its TCRdb copy is limited to in-frame clones, with some not included. The sample lists 600,000 or so clones, approximately 13% occurring once. Their antigens remain unidentified. Specimen: naive CD4+ T cells from blood. These receptor sequences come from a man aged 25-40 years with type 1 diabetes.

The CDR3 spells CASSSDRRDTEAFF. The CDR3 region has the DNA TGTGCCAGCAGCTCGGACAGACGGGACACTGAAGCTTTCTTT. V usage is TRBV7-9 and J usage is TRBJ1-1; a possible D gene is TRBD1 (6 bases). V gave up 4 bases and J gave up 3 bases, with 12 bases separating them. The CDR3 is 14 residues long. CDR1 and CDR2 (germline): SEHNR, FQNEAQ (reference sequence).

This chain uses TRBV9 with TRBJ1-2; 9 bases fit TRBD1. The CDR3 contains 14 residues. Germline CDR1 SGDLS, CDR2 YYNGEE. V lost 3 bases to trimming and J lost 6 bases; unmatched junction nucleotides: 6. The CDR3 is CASSATTGGDGYTF. CDR3 nucleotides: TGTGCCAGCAGCGCTACGACAGGGGGAGATGGCTACACCTTC.

This clone was detected only a few times. The chain employs TRBV18 and TRBJ2-1, with 10 bases matching TRBD2. The germline CDR1 and CDR2 sequences are KGHSH and LQKENI. The CDR3 is 15 residues long. V lost 2 bases to trimming and J lost 12 bases; unmatched junction nucleotides: 10. The CDR3 is CASSPGTSAPGGQFF. The CDR3 nucleotides read TGTGCCAGCTCACCAGGGACTAGCGCGCCAGGGGGGCAGTTCTTC.

The sample holds a few counts of this clone. J is TRBJ1-5 and V is TRBV7-9; TRBD1 aligns across 9 bases. Germline values: CDR1 SEHNR, CDR2 FQNEAQ (reference sequence). Germline trimming cut 6 bases from V and 7 bases from J; bases unmatched to any gene: 7. This CDR3 region has 14 residues. The CDR3 is CASRGQGGGQPQHF. The DNA of the CDR3 is TGTGCCAGCAGGGGACAGGGAGGCGGCCAGCCCCAGCATTTT.

The CDR3 DNA sequence: TGCAGCGTTGTCGGCCAAGAGACCCAGTACTTC. Its translation: CSVVGQETQYF. The chain links TRBV29-1 to TRBJ2-5; D unresolved. CDR1 and CDR2 (germline): SQVTM, ANQGSEA. CDR3 length equals 11 residues. Deletions cut 4 bases from V and 1 base from J, with 4 bases between. Full variable domain (outside the CDR3, taken from reference TRBV29-1 and TRBJ2-5): SAVISQKPSRDICQRGTSLTIQCQVDSQVTMMFWYRQQPGQSLTLIATANQGSEATYESGFVIDKFPISRPNLTFSTLTVSNMSPEDSSIYLCSVVGQETQYFGPGTRLLVL.

Only a few counts were recorded for this clone. The CDR3 DNA follows: TGTGCCAGCAGCCCCCTCGGGGGCGAGAGGAACACTGAAGCTTTCTTT. It is translated as CASSPLGGERNTEAFF. The chain links TRBV7-8 to TRBJ1-1; D may be TRBD1 (6 bases). This CDR3 spans 16 amino acids. The ends were cut back, 5 bases at V and 1 base at J, with 17 bases in the middle. Germline V gene lookup returns CDR1 SGHVS and CDR2 FQNEAQ.

The rearrangement uses TRBV6-5 and TRBJ1-6; maybe TRBD1 (6 bases). The ends were cut back, 6 bases at V and 10 bases at J, with 19 bases in the middle. The length of the CDR3 is 15 residues. Per germline, CDR1 MNHEY and CDR2 SVGAGI. The CDR3 loop is CASRGLGGGSSPLHF. For the CDR3, the DNA is TGTGCCAGCAGAGGATTAGGGGGAGGGAGCTCACCCCTCCACTTT.

The genes are TRBV6-4 and TRBJ2-7; D may be TRBD1 (8 bases). Trimming cost V 7 bases and J 5 bases, with 24 bases left between them. CDR1 is MRHNA and CDR2 is SNTAGT in the germline V gene. This CDR3 comprises 16 residues. The CDR3 DNA reads TGTGCCAGCACCAAACGGACAGGGACTAACAGCGACGAGCAGTACTTC. It encodes CASTKRTGTNSDEQYF.

The chain is built from TRBV28 and TRBJ2-3, with 7 bases that match TRBD1. This CDR3 comprises 14 residues. The V gene's germline CDR1 is MDHEN and CDR2 SYDVKM. V gave up 6 bases and J gave up 6 bases; unmatched junction bases: 9. CDR3 bases: TGTGCCAGCAGGCCAGCACAGGGGTGGGATACGCAGTATTTT. Translating gives CASRPAQGWDTQYF.

The chain carries TRBV13 and TRBJ2-3; TRBD2 agrees at 13 bases. In germline, CDR1 is PRHDT, CDR2 FYEKMQ (reference sequence). J was trimmed by 4 bases and V by 4 bases; bases with no gene match: 8. The CDR3 is 17 residues long. CDR3 sequence reads: CASSSRRLAGGADTQYF. CDR3 nucleotide sequence: TGTGCCAGCAGCTCCCGAAGACTAGCGGGGGGAGCAGATACGCAGTATTTT. The whole variable domain, filled in from reference TRBV13 and TRBJ2-3, reads AAGVIQSPRHLIKEKRETATLKCYPIPRHDTVYWYQQGPGQDPQFLISFYEKMQSDKGSIPDRFSAQQFSDYHSELNMSSLELGDSALYFCASSSRRLAGGADTQYFGPGTRLTVL.

This clone has only a few counts. This chain uses TRBV30 with TRBJ1-3, with no clear D. Trimming removed 1 base at V and 6 bases at J, with 10 bases between. From germline, CDR1 is GTSNPN and CDR2 SVGIG (reference sequence). The CDR3 loop spans 13 amino acids. The CDR3 protein is CAWSGGIQNTIYF. For the CDR3, the DNA is TGTGCCTGGAGTGGAGGAATCCAAAACACCATATATTTT.

This rearrangement joins TRBV2 to TRBJ1-2; no definite D call. With 1 base removed from V and 4 bases from J, the gap between germline ends came to 7 bases. Germline CDR1 reads SNHLY; CDR2 reads FYNNEI. The CDR3 runs 13 residues. Here the CDR3 reads CASSEGSPYGYTF. The CDR3 nucleotides are TGTGCCAGCAGTGAAGGCAGCCCCTATGGCTACACCTTC.

The chain links TRBV5-1 to TRBJ1-1, with D possibly TRBD1 on 5 matching bases. V was cut by 2 bases and J by 1 base, with 21 bases left in between. The CDR3 contains 18 residues. Germline assignment: CDR1 SGHRS and CDR2 YFSETQ. CDR3 nucleotides: TGCGCCAGCAGCTTAACTCCCGGTCGACAGACGGAGAACACTGAAGCTTTCTTT. Encoded protein: CASSLTPGRQTENTEAFF.

This rearrangement joins TRBV6-1 to TRBJ1-5; tentative D call: TRBD1 (6 bases). The length of the CDR3 is 14 residues. CDR1 is MNHNS and CDR2 is SASEGT in the germline V gene. V lost 7 bases to trimming and J lost 7 bases, with 17 bases between them. This CDR3 is CASMEGGGRQPQHF. CDR3 nucleotides: TGTGCCAGCATGGAAGGGGGGGGCAGGCAGCCCCAGCATTTT.

The genes are TRBV7-9 and TRBJ1-4; maybe TRBD1 (5 bases). Trimming left V 1 base short and J 0 bases short, with 9 bases between. The length of the CDR3 is 16 residues. The germline V gene encodes CDR1 SEHNR and CDR2 FQNEAQ (reference sequence). In DNA form, the CDR3 reads TGTGCCAGCAGCTTAGAACTGACAGCAACTAATGAAAAACTGTTTTTT. This encodes CASSLELTATNEKLFF.

The chain combines TRBV9 with TRBJ1-1; D is perhaps TRBD1 (5 bases). The germline gives CDR1 SGDLS, CDR2 YYNGEE. V dropped 0 bases and J dropped 4 bases, with 13 bases sitting between them. The CDR3 loop spans 15 amino acids. CDR3 residues: CASSVVQGTVTEAFF. The CDR3 DNA is TGTGCCAGCAGCGTAGTGCAGGGAACGGTCACTGAAGCTTTCTTT.

The genes are TRBV4-3 and TRBJ2-1, with 10 positions matching TRBD1. Trimming at V came to 0 bases and at J to 7 bases, leaving 6 bases not matched to a gene. This CDR3 contains 16 residues. Germline assignment: CDR1 LGHNA and CDR2 YSLEER. CDR3 bases: TGCGCCAGCAGCCAAGAGGGGACAGGGGTGGGGAATGAGCAGTTCTTC. Protein product: CASSQEGTGVGNEQFF.

This clone has a handful of counts. J is TRBJ2-3 and V is TRBV7-9, with D perhaps TRBD2 (5 bases). The germline gives CDR1 SEHNR, CDR2 FQNEAQ (reference sequence). The ends were cut back, 7 bases at V and 6 bases at J, with 8 bases in the middle. This CDR3 comprises 11 residues. As DNA, the CDR3 is TGTGCCAGCACCGGGATGGATACGCAGTATTTT. It specifies CASTGMDTQYF. Complete variable domain (other parts from reference TRBV7-9 and TRBJ2-3): DTGVSQNPRHKITKRGQNVTFRCDPISEHNRLYWYRQTLGQGPEFLTYFQNEAQLEKSRLLSDRFSAERPKGSFSTLEIQRTEQGDSAMYLCASTGMDTQYFGPGTRLTVL.

V and J are TRBV10-3 and TRBJ1-2; no clear D. Between the trimmed V and J ends, which lost 8 bases and 3 bases, there was a span of 13 bases. This CDR3 has 13 amino acids. CDR1 and CDR2 (germline): ENHRY, SYGVKD. CDR3 nucleotides: TGTGCCATCGCTCGGGAAGGAGACTATGGCTACACCTTC. Protein product: CAIAREGDYGYTF.

This rearrangement joins TRBV30 to TRBJ2-6; TRBD1 matches at 9 bases. Per germline, CDR1 GTSNPN and CDR2 SVGIG (reference sequence). With V trimmed by 5 bases and J by 2 bases, 16 bases remained unmatched. This CDR3 is built from 19 residues. CDR3 protein: CAWAKTTGGEFAGANVLTF. CDR3 DNA sequence: TGTGCCTGGGCAAAAACGACAGGGGGAGAATTCGCTGGGGCCAACGTCCTGACTTTC. Looking up the rest from reference TRBV30 and TRBJ2-6 gives the full variable domain: SQTIHQWPATLVQPVGSPLSLECTVEGTSNPNLYWYRQAAGRGLQLLFYSVGIGQISSEVPQNLSASRPQDRQFILSSKKLLLSDSGFYLCAWAKTTGGEFAGANVLTFGAGSRLTVL.

The genes are TRBV4-2 and TRBJ1-3, with a tentative D call TRBD1 (5 bases). Germline values: CDR1 LGHNA, CDR2 YNFKEQ. V gave up 4 bases and J gave up 4 bases, with 14 bases separating them. The CDR3 is 15 amino acids. CDR3: CASSPGLLEGNTIYF. CDR3 nucleotide sequence: TGTGCCAGCAGCCCAGGGCTTTTGGAGGGAAACACCATATATTTT.

The chain combines TRBV28 with TRBJ1-2, with 7 bases lining up with TRBD1. CDR1 is MDHEN, CDR2 SYDVKM, per germline. The CDR3 spans 13 residues. J lost 4 bases, V lost 7 bases, and 6 bases had no gene match. The CDR3 reads CASTLGTAYGYTF. CDR3 DNA sequence: TGTGCCAGCACACTAGGGACAGCCTATGGCTACACCTTC.

The chain carries TRBV7-2 and TRBJ1-1, with no clear D. Per germline, CDR1 SGHTA and CDR2 FQGNSA. The CDR3 runs 11 residues. Trimming stripped 3 bases from V and 8 bases from J, with 7 bases between. This chain's CDR3 is CASSFQTEAFF. The CDR3 DNA is TGTGCCAGCAGCTTTCAAACAGAAGCTTTCTTT. Full variable domain (outside the CDR3, taken from reference TRBV7-2 and TRBJ1-1): GAGVSQSPSNKVTEKGKDVELRCDPISGHTALYWYRQSLGQGLEFLIYFQGNSAPDKSGLPSDRFSAERTGGSVSTLTIQRTQQEDSAVYLCASSFQTEAFFGQGTRLTVV.

This clone has just a few counts. The CDR3 sequence: CASSLEGAGEQYF. The DNA for the CDR3 is TGTGCCAGCAGCTTAGAAGGGGCAGGCGAGCAGTACTTC. The chain carries TRBV7-6 and TRBJ2-7; maybe TRBD1 (5 bases). V was cut by 1 base and J by 6 bases, with 10 bases left in between. Germline lookup yields CDR1 SGHVS and CDR2 FNYEAQ. The CDR3 runs 13 residues.

Only a few counts were recorded for this clone. J is TRBJ2-5 and V is TRBV7-2; tentative D call: TRBD2 (6 bases). The CDR3 contains 13 residues. The V and J ends lost 5 bases and 5 bases respectively, with 12 bases between them. Germline CDR1 SGHTA, CDR2 FQGNSA. CDR3 residues: CASSTTSSETQYF. The CDR3 bases are TGTGCCAGCAGCACCACTAGCTCCGAGACCCAGTACTTC.

This clone was detected a few times. V gene TRBV2 combines with J gene TRBJ1-4; D unresolved. Trimming removed 11 bases at V and 7 bases at J, with 17 bases between. The V gene's germline CDR1 is SNHLY and CDR2 FYNNEI. The CDR3 has 13 amino acids. CDR3 DNA: TGTGCCGGAGCAAGAGGTCCCTTTGAAAAACTGTTTTTT. Protein product: CAGARGPFEKLFF.